This T cell receptor beta chain originates from a study of shared clonotypes between healthy human individuals. A word on this clone: Its specificity is not known.

General study findings and limits: Generation probabilities were higher for clonotypes shared across all four sorted-subset donors than for unshared ones.

Researchers partitioned CD4+ cells into CD45RA+ naive and CD45RA-negative memory subsets. The data were produced by immunoSEQ multiplex PCR, yet TCRdb's version contains in-frame clones alone and is incomplete. Of some 1,600,000 clones listed, under 99% are singletons. After removal of 3 bases from V and 5 bases from J, the junction contained 10 bases not matched to a gene. This CDR3 is built from 16 residues. Looked up from germline, CDR1 is SGDLS and CDR2 is YYNGEE. The sample was naive CD4+ T cells sorted from blood. Subset noted: CD45RA+ positively selected. The rearrangement joins TRBV9 to TRBJ2-2; 7 nucleotides match TRBD2. The source of this sequence is a man aged 30-40 years in good health. CDR3 bases: TGTGCCAGCAGCGCTCCGGGGGAGGGGCGGACCGGGGAGCTGTTTTTT. This sequence encodes CASSAPGEGRTGELFF.